A selection of T cell receptor beta chains follows, all from one sample in a study of OX40 agonist ivuxolimab in advanced cancers. The assay was immunoSEQ multiplex PCR, and TCRdb's table has in-frame clones only and misses some. This table has roughly 17,000 clones, approximately 80% appearing once. The material was CD4+ or CD8+ T cells sorted from blood, obtained in a trial of the OX40 agonist ivuxolimab. Receptor source: an adult with an advanced solid tumor such as melanoma, head and neck, liver or kidney cancer. CDR3s include the opening cysteine and the closing phenylalanine or tryptophan. D genes are given only for firm matches. The size of a clone is reported for some rows only, either as once, few or many, or as a class for expanded clones.

TRBV5-5	NA	TRBJ2-5	NA	CASTPPAGRETQYF	TGTGCCAGCACCCCGCCGGCAGGGAGAGAGACCCAGTACTTC
TRBV9	medium-sized	TRBJ1-5	NA	CASSGGWAPNQPQHF	TGTGCCAGCAGCGGGGGGTGGGCGCCCAATCAGCCCCAGCATTTT
TRBV5-7	once	TRBJ1-2	NA	CASSLEGGGRTYGYTF	TGTGCCAGCAGCTTAGAGGGGGGTGGCAGGACCTATGGCTACACCTTC
TRBV11-2	NA	TRBJ2-2	NA	CASSLDLGPDLFF	TGTGCCAGCAGCTTAGATCTCGGCCCGGACCTGTTTTTT
TRBV9	NA	TRBJ2-7	TRBD1	CASSVARTGLVHEQYF	TGTGCCAGCAGCGTAGCCCGGACAGGGTTGGTCCACGAGCAGTACTTC
TRBV4-1	once	TRBJ2-1	TRBD1	CASSHRITGELGNEQFF	TGCGCCAGCAGCCACAGAATCACAGGGGAGTTAGGGAATGAGCAGTTCTTC
TRBV4-1	NA	TRBJ2-1	NA	CASSPQGSSYNEQFF	TGCGCCAGCAGCCCACAGGGCAGCTCCTACAATGAGCAGTTCTTC
TRBV19	NA	TRBJ1-1	NA	CASNPRRGVGTEAFF	TGTGCCAGTAACCCGAGACGGGGGGTTGGAACTGAAGCTTTCTTT
TRBV4-3	NA	TRBJ1-4	NA	CASSQDSQSDNEKLFF	TGCGCCAGCAGCCAAGATAGCCAGTCTGATAATGAAAAACTGTTTTTT
TRBV13	NA	TRBJ1-2	TRBD1	CASSGTGGSYGYTF	TGTGCCAGCAGCGGGACAGGGGGCTCCTATGGCTACACCTTC
TRBV7-2	NA	TRBJ1-1	NA	CASSLGAALPFSITEAFF	TGTGCCAGCAGCTTAGGGGCCGCGTTGCCATTCTCCATCACTGAAGCTTTCTTT
TRBV28	NA	TRBJ2-5	NA	CASSLIVDLQETQYF	TGTGCCAGCAGCTTAATAGTGGACTTACAAGAGACCCAGTACTTC
TRBV7-6	few	TRBJ2-1	NA	CASSTYGGAGYNEQFF	TGTGCCAGCAGCACCTATGGGGGGGCGGGGTACAATGAGCAGTTCTTC
TRBV6-5	NA	TRBJ1-1	NA	CASGEGTFLGTEAFF	TGTGCCAGCGGGGAAGGCACGTTTTTGGGCACTGAAGCTTTCTTT
TRBV7-6	few	TRBJ1-6	NA	CASSLEGGAPLHF	TGTGCCAGCAGCTTAGAGGGTGGGGCACCCCTCCACTTT
TRBV5-6	NA	TRBJ1-5	NA	CASSLSGYSNQPQHF	TGTGCCAGCAGCTTGTCGGGCTATAGCAATCAGCCCCAGCATTTT
TRBV18	NA	TRBJ2-5	NA	CASSPPRDTEETQYF	TGTGCCAGCTCACCTCCCCGGGACACCGAAGAGACCCAGTACTTC
TRBV7-2	NA	TRBJ1-2	NA	CASSPQGGFGYTF	TGTGCCAGCAGCCCCCAAGGGGGGTTTGGCTACACCTTC
TRBV13	NA	TRBJ2-3	NA	CASSEGQYSTDTQYF	TGTGCCAGCAGCGAGGGTCAATATAGCACAGATACGCAGTATTTT
TRBV25-1	NA	TRBJ2-2	NA	CASTPGGELFF	TGTGCCAGCACCCCGGGGGGGGAGCTGTTTTTT
TRBV11-3	NA	TRBJ2-1	NA	CASSSSGTYNEQFF	TGTGCCAGCAGCTCGAGCGGAACTTACAATGAGCAGTTCTTC
TRBV4-1	once	TRBJ2-7	TRBD1	CASSQEGQGYYEQYF	TGCGCCAGCAGCCAAGAGGGACAGGGCTACTACGAGCAGTACTTC
TRBV19	NA	TRBJ1-2	NA	CASSILLWGATGYTF	TGTGCCAGTAGTATACTGTTATGGGGGGCTACTGGCTACACCTTC
TRBV4-2	few	TRBJ2-1	TRBD2	CASSQIAGGRNEQFF	TGTGCCAGCAGCCAAATAGCGGGGGGGAGGAATGAGCAGTTCTTC
TRBV19	NA	TRBJ1-5	NA	CASSIRDSNQPQHF	TGTGCCAGTAGTATTAGAGATAGCAATCAGCCCCAGCATTTT
TRBV7-8	NA	TRBJ2-7	TRBD2	CASSPGGETYEQYF	TGTGCCAGCAGCCCGGGGGGGGAAACCTACGAGCAGTACTTC
TRBV27	NA	TRBJ2-2	NA	CASSLIGGTGELFF	TGTGCCAGCAGTTTAATAGGGGGTACCGGGGAGCTGTTTTTT
TRBV5-6	NA	TRBJ2-7	NA	CASSLGEGVRYEQYF	TGTGCCAGCAGCTTGGGTGAAGGGGTCCGGTACGAGCAGTACTTC
TRBV21-1	NA	TRBJ2-3	NA	CASSVGEGGTDTQYF	TGTGCCAGCAGCGTAGGTGAGGGAGGCACAGATACGCAGTATTTT
TRBV9	NA	TRBJ2-7	TRBD1	CASSFGQGVPYEQYF	TGTGCCAGCAGCTTCGGACAGGGGGTACCCTACGAGCAGTACTTC